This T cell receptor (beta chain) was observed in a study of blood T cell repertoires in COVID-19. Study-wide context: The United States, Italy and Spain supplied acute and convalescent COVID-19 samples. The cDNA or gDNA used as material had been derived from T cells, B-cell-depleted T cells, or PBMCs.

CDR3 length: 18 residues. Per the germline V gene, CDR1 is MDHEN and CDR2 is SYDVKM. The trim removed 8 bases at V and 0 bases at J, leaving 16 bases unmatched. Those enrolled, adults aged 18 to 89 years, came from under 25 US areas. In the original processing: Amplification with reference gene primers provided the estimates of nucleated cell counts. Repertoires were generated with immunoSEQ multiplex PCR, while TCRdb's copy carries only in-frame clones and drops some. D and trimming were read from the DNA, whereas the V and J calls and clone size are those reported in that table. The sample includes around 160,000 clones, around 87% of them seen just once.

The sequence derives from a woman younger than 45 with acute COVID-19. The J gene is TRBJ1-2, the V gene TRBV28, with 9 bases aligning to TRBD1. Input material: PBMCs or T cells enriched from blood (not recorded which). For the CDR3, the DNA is TGTGCCAGCCGTCCGGGACAGGGAGCCCTGTTAGCTAACTATGGCTACACCTTC. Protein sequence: CASRPGQGALLANYGYTF.